A single sample gave rise to the 5 T cell receptor beta chains below, sequenced in a study of T cell clonality in common variable immunodeficiency (dated by TCRdb to 2014 to 2015). Libraries were made using the immunoSEQ multiplex PCR assay. What TCRdb holds here is the immuneACCESS table cut down to in-frame rearrangements. Part of the clones is not present; checked against another copy, under half of the missing clones reflect an unresolved V gene, and the others are unexplained. The table shows roughly 32,000 clones here, with no singletons. Clones ranked in the top ten supply approximately 8.8% of the sample. The sample taken for sequencing was peripheral blood mononuclear cells. These TCRs come from a person aged 18 to 70 in good health.

This clone has at least ten counts. The CDR3 extends 3 residues past the end of the read, so its final part is completed from the germline J gene. J is TRBJ2-3 and V is TRBV5-1; a possible D gene is TRBD1 (6 bases). CDR3 length equals 13 residues. The germline gives CDR1 SGHRS, CDR2 YFSETQ. Deletions cut 0 bases from V and 6 bases from J, with 8 bases between. The covered CDR3 bases are TGCGCCAGCAGCTTGGAGAGGGGGGATACG. Protein product: CASSLERGDT. The whole CDR3 reads CASSLERGDTQYF.

The table lists this clone with a few counts. The read finishes 3 residues shy of the CDR3 end, and the germline J gene is used to complete it. V gene TRBV6-1 combines with J gene TRBJ1-4, with TRBD1 matching 8 bases. J was trimmed by 7 bases and V by 4 bases; bases with no gene match: 8. The CDR3 length is 15 residues. Germline CDR1 reads MNHNS; CDR2 reads SASEGT. The sequenced CDR3 bases are TGTGCCAGCAGTGGACGACAGGGGAGTCGTGAAAAA. This translates into CASSGRQGSREK. From start to end, the CDR3 is CASSGRQGSREKLFF.

This clone has at least ten counts. The DNA ends 3 residues before the CDR3 does, and the rest of the CDR3 is filled in from the germline J gene. The chain joins TRBV5-4 to TRBJ1-2; D is possibly TRBD1 (5 bases). The CDR3 is 15 amino acids. V shed 3 bases and J shed 3 bases, with 15 bases lying between them. The germline CDR1 and CDR2 sequences are SGHNT and YYREEE (reference sequence). The covered CDR3 bases are TGTGCCAGCAGCTCCCCGACGGAAGGGGACTATGGC. It yields the protein CASSSPTEGDYG. The CDR3, in full, reads CASSSPTEGDYGYTF.

In the case of this clone: Read sequence stops 3 residues before the CDR3 end, and the germline J gene provides the missing end. J is TRBJ1-2 and V is TRBV20-1; the D is unclear. CDR3 length equals 15 residues. The germline V gene encodes CDR1 DFQATT and CDR2 SNEGSKA (reference sequence). Partial CDR3 DNA: TGCAGTGCTAGAGGTAATAGCGGGAGATCCTACGAC. It translates to CSARGNSGRSYD. The whole CDR3 protein reads CSARGNSGRSYDYTF.

This clone was found many times. The CDR3 is CACIRGYNSPLHF. The CDR3 bases that were read are TGTGCCTGCATTCGGGGGTATAATTCACCC. The genes are TRBV30 and TRBJ1-6, with D perhaps TRBD1 (5 bases). The read halts 3 residues ahead of the CDR3 end, with the missing end drawn from the germline J gene. CDR1 GTSNPN and CDR2 SVGIG come from the germline V gene (reference sequence). This CDR3 spans 13 amino acids. V shed 6 bases and J shed 4 bases, with 10 bases lying between them. Supplemented by reference TRBV30 and TRBJ1-6, the full variable domain reads SQTIHQWPATLVQPVGSPLSLECTVEGTSNPNLYWYRQAAGRGLQLLFYSVGIGQISSEVPQNLSASRPQDRQFILSSKKLLLSDSGFYLCACIRGYNSPLHFGNGTRLTVT.